The text below deals with one T cell receptor (beta chain). Original processing methods: The authors estimated nucleated cell counts from reference gene primer amplification. Sequenced by immunoSEQ multiplex PCR; TCRdb stores in-frame clones only, minus some. For V, J and clone size, that table is used; D and trimming come from the DNA. The repertoire includes around 54,000 clones, roughly 80% of them detected once, and roughly 5.5% sits in the top ten. The CDR3 is 14 amino acids. CDR1 is MNHEY and CDR2 is SVGAGI in the germline V gene. The trim removed 2 bases at V and 6 bases at J, leaving 2 bases unmatched. This sample is part of a study of blood T cell repertoires in COVID-19. Study background: There were acute and convalescent COVID-19 samples, and they came from the United States, Italy and Spain. Sources were T cells, B-cell-depleted T cells, or PBMCs; the material itself was cDNA or gDNA.

This TCR was sampled from an older woman with acute or convalescent COVID-19. Specimen: peripheral blood. The chain is built from TRBV6-5 and TRBJ1-5, with 9 bases that match TRBD1. CDR3 amino acids: CASSYTGGSQPQHF. CDR3 sequence (DNA): TGTGCCAGCAGTTACACAGGGGGCAGTCAGCCCCAGCATTTT.